The sequence of this T cell receptor (beta chain) was determined in a study of graft-versus-host responses after intestinal transplantation. Study overall: Among the recipients, all got anti-thymocyte globulin induction and then tacrolimus and steroids for roughly three years.

General study points: Some GvH clones were seen earlier in gut or blood, suggesting intestinal origin. Allografts of one patient group, those with graft-donor T cell macrochimerism, had high graft-versus-host to host-versus-graft clonal ratios.

On this clone itself: Its target is not known.

Data came from immunoSEQ multiplex PCR; TCRdb stores just in-frame clones and leaves some out. The table has roughly 120,000 clones, approximately 95% seen once. CDR1 is LNHDA and CDR2 is SQIVND in the germline V gene (reference sequence). The CDR3 is 12 residues long. The V gene lost 10 bases and the J gene lost 0 bases, with 4 bases spanning the gap. This chain links TRBV19 with TRBJ2-6; no clear D. This specimen was unstimulated CD8+ T cells sorted from spleen or lymph node cells, taken before intestinal transplant. This TCR derives from a human donor who received an intestinal transplant. CDR3 sequence (DNA): TGTGCCACTAGCTCTGGGGCCAACGTCCTGACTTTC. This sequence encodes CATSSGANVLTF.